The sequence of this TCR beta chain was determined in a study of CD8 T cells in Susac syndrome. Reverse transcription used roughly 0.45 to 1 ug RNA and random hexamers. Multiplex immunoSEQ PCR targeted 54 Vbeta and 13 Jbeta TCR beta segments. One entry per CDR3 protein results from TCRdb running MiXCR on the immunoSEQ multiplex PCR reads. The table includes roughly 170,000 distinct CDR3 sequences, roughly 92% detected once. The V and J ends lost 7 bases and 0 bases respectively, with 13 bases between them. The CDR3 length is 14 residues. Concerning this clonotype: Its antigen remains unknown.

Purification of the CD8+ and CD4+ T cells relied on negative isolation, and TEMRA cells underwent FACS enrichment. Study-level findings and limits: Regarding the TCR sequencing and HLA analysis, the study admitted that a relatively small number of individuals were involved.

This rearrangement joins TRBV12-3 or TRBV12-4 to TRBJ2-7, with D perhaps matching TRBD1 (6 bases). This receptor was identified in a human donor with multiple sclerosis. The sample consisted of CD4+ T cells from PBMCs. The CDR3 loop reads CASTLGHVSYEQYF. CDR3 nucleotides: TGTGCCAGCACCCTGGGACACGTCTCCTACGAGCAGTACTTC.